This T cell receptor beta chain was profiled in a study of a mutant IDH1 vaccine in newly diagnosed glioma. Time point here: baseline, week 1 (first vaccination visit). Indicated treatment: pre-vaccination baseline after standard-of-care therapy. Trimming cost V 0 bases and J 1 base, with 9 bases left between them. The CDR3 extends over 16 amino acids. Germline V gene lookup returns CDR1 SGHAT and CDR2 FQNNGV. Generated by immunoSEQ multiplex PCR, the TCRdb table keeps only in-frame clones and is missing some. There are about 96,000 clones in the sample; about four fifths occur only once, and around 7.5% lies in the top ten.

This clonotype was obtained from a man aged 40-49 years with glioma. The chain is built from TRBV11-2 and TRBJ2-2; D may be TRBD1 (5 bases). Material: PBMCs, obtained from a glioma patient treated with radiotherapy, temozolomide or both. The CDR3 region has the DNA TGTGCCAGCAGCTTAGAAGGGGCGGTGAACACCGGGGAGCTGTTTTTT. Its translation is CASSLEGAVNTGELFF. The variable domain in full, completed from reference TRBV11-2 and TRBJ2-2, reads EAGVAQSPRYKIIEKRQSVAFWCNPISGHATLYWYQQILGQGPKLLIQFQNNGVVDDSQLPKDRFSAERLKGVDSTLKIQPAKLEDSAVYLCASSLEGAVNTGELFFGEGSRLTVL.